This note documents a single TCR beta chain sequence. This clone was counted only a few times. Its antigen is unknown. No qualities accompany the bases; no much larger clone lies one base away. The immunoSEQ Assay, a bias-controlled multiplex PCR, was used to amplify TCRbeta CDR3 regions from genomic DNA. Processing in the source paper ran as follows. Nucleated cell counts per sample were estimated from amplification of reference gene primers within the assay. Sequence reads were collapsed and filtered to measure the absolute abundance of every unique TCRbeta CDR3 rearrangement. Productive Simpson clonality was computed per sample as the square root of Simpson's diversity index over productive rearrangements. TCRdb took over this immuneACCESS table, retaining in-frame rearrangements with V and J assigned. Such tables are incomplete; in checked studies, under half of the missing clones stem from an unresolved V gene, and the remainder is unexplained. V and J calls and clone size come straight from that table; D and trimming were deduced from the DNA. The sample records more than 20,000 clones, roughly 90% of which are singletons. About 11% of the sample goes to the ten largest clones.

These data belong to a study of blood T cell repertoires in COVID-19 (dated by TCRdb to the early 2020s). About the full investigation: Samples from collaborators originated in the United States, Italy and Spain and spanned both the acute and convalescent phases of COVID-19. The repertoires were made available in a free public database intended to serve as a resource for research on the immune response to SARS-CoV-2. The dataset comprised deeply sampled blood TCRbeta repertoires from subjects exposed to, actively infected with, or recovered from COVID-19. HLA class I and class II types, where available, came from metadata supplied by the sample provider rather than from assay-based typing. The prospective study material was composed of cDNA or gDNA derived from T cells, B-cell-depleted T cells, or PBMCs. Samples came from the ongoing ImmuneRACE study (first 160 participants) plus 1,254 subjects from 6 global collaborators. The sample metadata nearly always contained a de-identified subject ID, COVID-19 status, age in years and sex.

Study-wide findings and limitations: How much clinical and demographic metadata was included differed by source and by participant, and the metadata was provided uncurated.

Whole blood was collected in K2EDTA tubes by collaborating institutions according to the institutions' own protocols. Collaborator samples were shipped for TCRbeta analysis as frozen whole blood, isolated PBMCs, or DNA extracted from either sample type. Inclusive of the bounding cysteine and phenylalanine, the CDR3 is 18 residues long. The DNA shown is the 54-base CDR3, in frame from base 1. The chain is assembled from TRBV12-2 and TRBJ2-1; the DNA was not compared with TRBD2, the D call given in the table. TRBV12-2 corresponds to a pseudogene. This receptor was taken from a man aged 70 or older with acute or convalescent COVID-19. What was sequenced was peripheral blood. The nucleotide sequence reads TGTGCAAGTCGCTTAGAAGTTGGTCGGGTTCTGACGGGAGTAGGGCAGTTCTTC. It encodes CASRLEVGRVLTGVGQFF.